The 15 T cell receptor beta chains given below trace back to one sample, sequenced in a study of cytomegalovirus exposure and HLA in healthy donors. Data came from immunoSEQ multiplex PCR; TCRdb stores just in-frame clones and leaves some out. The sample has about 150,000 clones, nearly 90% seen once. Input material: PBMCs. The receptors stem from a woman between 18 and 29 years old in good health and CMV-seropositive.

CDR3 loop: CASSRARGFQPQHF. The DNA for the CDR3 is TGTGCCAGCAGCCGTGCCCGCGGTTTTCAGCCCCAGCATTTT. This chain connects TRBV4-2 to TRBJ1-5; D is uncertain. Per the germline V gene, CDR1 is LGHNA and CDR2 is YNFKEQ. The V end lost 4 bases, the J end lost 6 bases, and 13 bases lay between the germline ends. The CDR3 has 14 residues.

The chain links TRBV29-1 to TRBJ1-1; 10 bases fit TRBD1. The J segment lost 0 bases and the V segment lost 7 bases, leaving 5 bases of the junction unmatched. CDR1 and CDR2 (germline): SQVTM, ANQGSEA. The CDR3 has 14 amino acids. For the CDR3, the DNA is TGCAGCGCCGCGGGGACAGGGGTGAACACTGAAGCTTTCTTT. Translating gives CSAAGTGVNTEAFF.

The chain joins TRBV7-9 to TRBJ1-4; unclear D gene. Germline lookup yields CDR1 SEHNR and CDR2 FQNEAQ (reference sequence). The CDR3 is 13 residues long. Trimming stripped 5 bases from V and 3 bases from J, with 7 bases between. The CDR3 is CASSPGANEKLFF. The CDR3 coding sequence is TGTGCCAGCAGCCCCGGGGCTAATGAAAAACTGTTTTTT.

This clone occurred a few times. V gene TRBV14 combines with J gene TRBJ1-1; unclear D gene. CDR3 length equals 16 residues. The germline V and J ends were trimmed by 8 bases and 0 bases, with 19 bases remaining between them. Germline CDR1 reads SGHDN; CDR2 reads FVKESK. The CDR3 here is CASAKDQDYLNTEAFF. The CDR3 DNA is TGTGCCAGCGCGAAAGATCAGGACTACTTGAACACTGAAGCTTTCTTT.

The chain uses TRBV10-3 and TRBJ2-7, with D perhaps TRBD2 (6 bases). V was cut by 4 bases and J by 0 bases, with 7 bases left in between. This CDR3 spans 13 amino acids. Germline loops: CDR1 ENHRY, CDR2 SYGVKD. CDR3 in amino acids: CAISGRDSYEQYF. The CDR3 nucleotides read TGTGCCATCAGTGGGAGGGACTCCTACGAGCAGTACTTC.

The genes are TRBV7-9 and TRBJ2-7; TRBD1 matches 7 bases. After removal of 5 bases from V and 0 bases from J, the junction contained 16 bases not matched to a gene. Germline V gene lookup returns CDR1 SEHNR and CDR2 FQNEAQ (reference sequence). This CDR3 has 18 residues. CDR3 bases: TGTGCCAGCAGCCCGTGGGGGCGCAGGGGGTCCTCCTCCTACGAGCAGTACTTC. Residues: CASSPWGRRGSSSYEQYF.

V is TRBV7-9 and J is TRBJ2-7; 10 nucleotides agree with TRBD2. Germline CDR1 reads SEHNR; CDR2 reads FQNEAQ (reference sequence). Trimming took 0 bases from V and 3 from J; bases not matched to a gene: 11. CDR3 length: 18 residues. Here the CDR3 reads CASSLATSGVTKVYEQYF. DNA for the CDR3: TGTGCCAGCAGCTTAGCTACTAGCGGGGTTACGAAGGTCTACGAGCAGTACTTC.

About this clone itself: The same CDR3 arises from other DNA sequences in this sample as well. The rearrangement links TRBV28 to TRBJ2-3; unclear D gene. This CDR3 comprises 11 residues. In germline, CDR1 is MDHEN, CDR2 SYDVKM. The V end was cut by 6 bases, the J end by 5 bases, with 6 bases between. The CDR3 loop reads CASSPRDTQYF. The CDR3 bases are TGTGCCAGCAGCCCCAGAGATACGCAGTATTTT.

This sequence joins TRBV2 and TRBJ2-7, with a tentative D call TRBD2 (5 bases). CDR3 length: 13 amino acids. Trimming took 7 bases from V and 0 from J, leaving 10 bases between them. Germline-derived CDR1 and CDR2 are SNHLY and FYNNEI. This chain's CDR3 is CASTIRDSYEQYF. The CDR3 DNA reads TGTGCCAGCACAATCCGGGACTCCTACGAGCAGTACTTC.

This chain uses TRBV5-4 with TRBJ1-1; TRBD1 might be the D (6 bases). Deletions cut 0 bases from V and 4 bases from J, with 10 bases between. The germline V gene encodes CDR1 SGHNT and CDR2 YYREEE (reference sequence). This CDR3 spans 14 amino acids. This CDR3 is CASSLVLGGTEAFF. The CDR3 DNA reads as TGTGCCAGCAGCTTGGTCCTAGGGGGCACTGAAGCTTTCTTT. The whole variable domain, filled in from reference TRBV5-4 and TRBJ1-1, reads ETGVTQSPTHLIKTRGQQVTLRCSSQSGHNTVSWYQQALGQGPQFIFQYYREEENGRGNFPPRFSGLQFPNYSSELNVNALELDDSALYLCASSLVLGGTEAFFGQGTRLTVV.

The CDR3 sequence: CASSLISNEKLFF. CDR3 sequence (DNA): TGTGCCAGTAGCCTAATCTCAAATGAAAAACTGTTTTTT. The rearrangement links TRBV19 to TRBJ1-4; unclear D gene. The V and J ends lost 6 bases and 5 bases respectively, with 10 bases between them. CDR3 length equals 13 residues. The germline V gene has CDR1 LNHDA and CDR2 SQIVND (reference sequence).

The DNA for the CDR3 is TGTGCCAGCAGAGGGACAGGGGGTAAGAGAGCTTTCTTT. Its translation is CASRGTGGKRAFF. The gene calls are TRBV6-5 and TRBJ1-1, with TRBD1 matching over 11 bases. Germline V lookup: CDR1 MNHEY, CDR2 SVGAGI. This CDR3 contains 13 residues. With 6 bases clipped from V and 10 bases from J, the junction kept 7 bases outside the gene matches.

The rearrangement uses TRBV28 and TRBJ1-6; D may be TRBD1 (5 bases). The germline V gene encodes CDR1 MDHEN and CDR2 SYDVKM. With 6 bases removed from V and 9 bases from J, the gap between germline ends came to 18 bases. The CDR3 extends over 15 amino acids. CDR3 sequence reads: CASREPGNQISPLHF. DNA of the CDR3: TGTGCCAGCAGAGAGCCAGGGAACCAAATTTCACCCCTCCACTTT.

The chain employs TRBV11-2 and TRBJ2-1; TRBD2 aligns across 13 bases. Trimming cost V 0 bases and J 8 bases; bases outside gene matches: 7. Germline V gives CDR1 SGHAT, CDR2 FQNNGV. The CDR3 has 17 amino acids. Here the CDR3 reads CASSLDTGLAGLYEQFF. Written as DNA, the CDR3 is TGTGCCAGCAGCTTAGATACGGGACTAGCGGGGTTATATGAGCAGTTCTTC.

This clone was recorded once. J is TRBJ2-5 and V is TRBV9; 8 positions agree with TRBD2. Per the germline V gene, CDR1 is SGDLS and CDR2 is YYNGEE. This CDR3 has 16 amino acids. J gave up 4 bases and V 4 bases, and 12 bases lay outside the gene matches. CDR3 amino acids: CASSKREGRRGETQYF. CDR3 bases: TGTGCCAGCAGCAAACGGGAGGGGCGGCGGGGAGAGACCCAGTACTTC.